These T cell receptor beta chains were read from a single sample in a study of CD8 T cells in ankylosing spondylitis. TCRdb reprocessed the 5' RACE reads with MiXCR, giving one entry per CDR3 protein. Counted here are around 890,000 distinct CDR3 sequences, roughly 12% occurring once; the ten biggest clones make up about 0.49%. The sequencing sample was made of blood, either unsorted or a sorted T cell fraction (not recorded which). The receptors were gathered from a male donor with ankylosing spondylitis. Both conserved end residues are part of each CDR3. D genes are given only for firm matches. The listing skips clone size in some rows; elsewhere it reads once, few, many or a size class.

TRBV12-5	few	-	TRBJ1-1	TGTGCTAGTGGTTCCCAGGGTCTCCCTGAAGCTTTCTTT	CASGSQGLPEAFF
TRBV29-1	few	-	TRBJ2-1	TGCAGCGCTTCGGCCCTACCGCCAGACAATGAGCAGTTCTTC	CSASALPPDNEQFF
TRBV6-1	few	TRBD2	TRBJ2-2	TGTGCCAGCACTCGCGGGGGGGCTCGGGCCGGGGAGCTGTTTTTT	CASTRGGARAGELFF
TRBV12-3/TRBV12-4	many	TRBD1	TRBJ1-1	TGTGCCAGCAGGGGGACAGGGGGCACTGAAGCTTTCTTT	CASRGTGGTEAFF
TRBV6-1	many	-	TRBJ2-1	TGTGCCAGCAGTGATGGATCGCCAGTGCCAGGGCAGTTCTTC	CASSDGSPVPGQFF
TRBV20-1	few	TRBD1	TRBJ2-1	TGCAGTGCTAGAGATCCGGGACAGGGTATTGACAATGAGCAGTTCTTC	CSARDPGQGIDNEQFF
TRBV6-2/TRBV6-3	many	TRBD1	TRBJ2-7	TGTGCCAGCAGTTCTTTCGTCCGGGACAGGGGTCGGCGAACCTACGAGCAGTACTTC	CASSSFVRDRGRRTYEQYF
TRBV29-1	-	-	TRBJ2-3	TGCAGCATGACTCAGGGGACAGATACGCAGTATTTT	CSMTQGTDTQYF
TRBV24-1	few	TRBD1	TRBJ2-1	TGTGCCACCGGAACAGGGGGTTTGTACAATGAGCAGTTCTTC	CATGTGGLYNEQFF
TRBV3-1	few	-	TRBJ1-4	TGTGCCAGCAGCCAAGAATTCGGGGTTTATGAAAAACTGTTTTTT	CASSQEFGVYEKLFF
TRBV4-2	many	-	TRBJ2-3	TGTGCCAGCAGCCAAGTCGAATCGAGCGGTACCACAGATACGCAGTATTTT	CASSQVESSGTTDTQYF
TRBV7-9	few	-	TRBJ2-3	TGTGCCAGCAGCTCGCTCGGAGTTGTTGATACGCAGTATTTT	CASSSLGVVDTQYF
TRBV28	-	-	TRBJ1-6	TGTGCCAGCAGTTCAAGGGATTCACCCCTCCACTTT	CASSSRDSPLHF
TRBV20-1	few	TRBD2	TRBJ2-5	TGCAGTGCTAGTAAGACTAGCGGGATGTTAGAGACCCAGTACTTC	CSASKTSGMLETQYF
TRBV4-2	-	-	TRBJ1-2	TGTGCCAGCAGCCAAGACCGATATGGCTACACCTTC	CASSQDRYGYTF
TRBV15	many	TRBD1	TRBJ1-5	TGTGCCACCAGCAGAGATTTTGGGGACAGGGCTAATCAGCCCCAGCATTTT	CATSRDFGDRANQPQHF
TRBV7-8	-	TRBD1	TRBJ2-7	TGTGCCAGCAGCAAACAGGGGTACGAGCAGTACTTC	CASSKQGYEQYF
TRBV3-1	-	-	TRBJ1-3	TGTGCCAGCAGCCAAAGCGGAAACACCATATATTTT	CASSQSGNTIYF
TRBV7-9	few	-	TRBJ2-3	TGTGCCAGCAGCTTAATCAGGACCACCACAGATACGCAGTATTTT	CASSLIRTTTDTQYF
TRBV20-1	-	-	TRBJ2-3	TGCAGTGCTCCTCCTGGGGCGGGGCCTAGCACAGATACGCAGTATTTT	CSAPPGAGPSTDTQYF
TRBV7-9	many	TRBD1	TRBJ1-4	TGTGCCAGCAGCCTCTCAGGGGGTCCAGGTGAAAAACTGTTTTTT	CASSLSGGPGEKLFF
TRBV20-1	-	-	TRBJ1-2	TGCAGTGCTAGCGGTGGCTACACCTTC	CSASGGYTF
TRBV7-2	many	-	TRBJ1-2	TGTGCCAGCAGCATGACAGTTAACTATGGCTACACCTTC	CASSMTVNYGYTF
TRBV18	few	-	TRBJ1-1	TGTGCCAGCTCACCGGCGGAGAGCACTGAAGCTTTCTTT	CASSPAESTEAFF
TRBV30	-	-	TRBJ2-7	TGTGCCTGGAGTGAGGGTTCAGCAGTCTACTACGAGCAGTACTTC	CAWSEGSAVYYEQYF
TRBV27	few	TRBD2	TRBJ2-1	TGTGCCAGCAGTGAGACTAGCTACTACAATGAGCAGTTCTTC	CASSETSYYNEQFF